The T cell receptor (beta chain) under discussion was sequenced for a study of regulatory T cells in long-lasting Graves disease. Building the TCR beta libraries relied on iRepertoire HTBI primers, and CDR3 regions underwent Arm-PCR. TCRdb re-derived calls from the multiplex PCR reads in MiXCR, one entry per CDR3 protein. Of 400,000 to 500,000 distinct CDR3 sequences listed, roughly 17% are singletons. The time point was: newly diagnosed GD, antithyroid drugs for less than 3 months. Scientists built the TCR library using RNA that was extracted from PBMCs. This clonotype was seen at least ten times. CDR3 length: 14 amino acids. Trimming stripped 7 bases from V and 1 base from J, with 12 bases between. CDR1 is SGHAT, CDR2 FQNNGV, per germline. This same sample was also part of a study on T cells in Graves' hyperthyroidism and ophthalmopathy. That paper notes: Ophthalmopathy was told apart from stable hyperthyroidism by a 13 V-J model.

This specimen consisted of peripheral blood mononuclear cells (PBMCs), obtained at new diagnosis, from a patient treated with antithyroid drugs. The chain links TRBV11-2 to TRBJ2-3, with D possibly matching TRBD2 (6 bases). The receptor comes from a woman in her late teens or twenties with Graves disease. The CDR3 DNA reads TGTGCCAGCAACCCACAGCGGGGCACAGATACGCAGTATTTT. Its protein is CASNPQRGTDTQYF.